The rows below give T cell receptor beta chains drawn from one sample of a study of CD8 T cells in Susac syndrome. From the immunoSEQ multiplex PCR reads, TCRdb called clonotypes with MiXCR, one entry per CDR3 protein. This table holds more than 200,000 distinct CDR3 sequences, roughly nine tenths found once. The specimen was CD8+ T cells from PBMCs. The receptors come from a human donor with multiple sclerosis. Each CDR3 is given with its conserved first and last residue. D genes are given only for firm matches. Size tells how often a clone was seen (once, few, many) or the class of an expanded clone, and some rows leave it out.

>once|TRBJ2-5|TRBD2|TRBV6-1
CASSASGLAGEETQYF
TGTGCCAGCAGTGCTTCGGGTCTAGCGGGGGAAGAGACCCAGTACTTC
>.|TRBJ2-1|TRBD2|TRBV12-3/TRBV12-4
CASSLGTIFNEQFF
TGTGCCAGCAGTTTGGGGACTATCTTTAATGAGCAGTTCTTC
>.|TRBJ1-2|TRBD1|TRBV29-1
CSVVRGQGYTF
TGCAGCGTTGTAAGGGGGCAAGGCTACACCTTC
>.|TRBJ2-7|TRBD2|TRBV12-3/TRBV12-4
CASSPKLAGPGEQYF
TGTGCCAGCAGCCCCAAACTAGCGGGGCCCGGGGAGCAGTACTTC
>.|TRBJ2-5|.|TRBV4-1
CASSQAPQWPQYF
TGCGCCAGCAGCCAGGCCCCCCAGTGGCCCCAGTACTTC
>.|TRBJ1-5|.|TRBV18
CASSPPPDTNQPQHF
TGTGCCAGCTCACCCCCACCCGACACCAATCAGCCCCAGCACTTT
>.|TRBJ1-2|.|TRBV7-9
CASTPENSLGYTF
TGTGCCAGCACCCCTGAGAACAGTCTTGGTTATACCTTC
>.|TRBJ2-2|.|TRBV14
CASSQHWELFF
TGTGCCAGCAGCCAACACTGGGAGCTGTTTTTT
>.|TRBJ1-5|.|TRBV15
CATSRVQGDQPQHF
TGTGCCACCAGCAGAGTCCAAGGGGATCAGCCCCAGCATTTT
>.|TRBJ1-2|TRBD1|TRBV19
CATVTGVYGYTF
TGTGCCACCGTAACAGGGGTCTATGGCTACACCTTC
>.|TRBJ1-1|TRBD1|TRBV9
CASSVADRGLTEAFF
TGTGCCAGCAGCGTAGCTGACAGGGGGCTCACTGAAGCTTTCTTT
>.|TRBJ2-7|.|TRBV15
CATSTTGPYEQYF
TGTGCCACCAGCACGACAGGACCCTACGAGCAGTACTTC
>.|TRBJ1-5|.|TRBV28
CASSLITGRQPQHF
TGTGCCAGCAGTTTAATAACAGGGCGGCAGCCCCAGCATTTT
>.|TRBJ2-7|.|TRBV5-1
CASTHELRTYEQYF
TGCGCCAGCACCCACGAGCTTAGGACCTACGAGCAGTACTTC
>.|TRBJ1-1|TRBD1|TRBV5-1
CASSRTGTGGVNTEAFF
TGCGCCAGCAGCCGTACCGGGACAGGGGGCGTGAACACTGAAGCTTTCTTT
>.|TRBJ2-1|TRBD2|TRBV12-3/TRBV12-4
CAIINTGLAGKEQFF
TGTGCCATCATTAATACGGGACTAGCGGGGAAAGAGCAGTTCTTC
>.|TRBJ1-2|.|TRBV15
CATSIKGSNGYTF
TGTGCCACCAGCATAAAAGGAAGTAATGGCTACACCTTC
>.|TRBJ1-5|.|TRBV7-9
CASSLGGLGQPQHF
TGTGCCAGCAGCTTAGGTGGGTTGGGGCAGCCCCAGCATTTT
>once|TRBJ2-2|.|TRBV11-2
CASYLGGAGELFF
TGTGCCAGCTACTTAGGGGGGGCCGGGGAGCTGTTTTTT
>.|TRBJ2-2|.|TRBV11-2
CASSRGSPGELFF
TGTGCCAGCAGCCGGGGTAGTCCCGGGGAGCTGTTTTTT
>.|TRBJ1-5|.|TRBV7-9
CASSPSEGVGNQPQHF
TGTGCCAGCAGCCCCTCCGAGGGGGTCGGAAATCAGCCCCAGCATTTT
>.|TRBJ2-4|.|TRBV9
CASSVGGLIDIQYF
TGTGCCAGCAGCGTAGGAGGACTCATAGACATTCAGTACTTC
>few|TRBJ1-2|.|TRBV9
CASSPHPAGEADGYTF
TGTGCCAGCAGCCCCCATCCCGCAGGGGAGGCGGACGGCTACACCTTC
>.|TRBJ2-3|TRBD2|TRBV20-1
CSARSYTTGLAGPTDTQYF
TGCAGTGCTAGAAGCTACACGACGGGACTAGCGGGACCTACAGATACGCAGTATTTT
>.|TRBJ2-2|.|TRBV27
CASSFFISGELFF
TGTGCCAGCAGTTTTTTTATATCCGGGGAGCTGTTTTTT
>.|TRBJ2-5|.|TRBV7-9
CASSLGTGTAAQETQYF
TGTGCCAGCAGCTTAGGCACCGGGACGGCGGCCCAAGAGACCCAGTACTTC
>.|TRBJ2-7|TRBD1|TRBV12-3/TRBV12-4
CASSPPGQGNEQYF
TGTGCCAGCAGTCCTCCGGGACAGGGTAACGAGCAGTACTTC
>.|TRBJ2-7|.|TRBV19
CASSPVGAEQYF
TGTGCCAGTAGTCCAGTCGGGGCCGAGCAGTACTTC
>.|TRBJ2-1|TRBD1|TRBV9
CASSVGGQGNEQFF
TGTGCCAGCAGCGTAGGGGGACAGGGAAATGAGCAGTTCTTC
>.|TRBJ2-3|.|TRBV5-1
CASSLIPTENTDTQYF
TGCGCCAGCAGCTTGATCCCTACAGAAAACACAGATACGCAGTATTTT
>.|TRBJ2-3|TRBD2|TRBV6-2/TRBV6-3
CASSYPGLAGTDTQYF
TGTGCCAGCAGTTACCCGGGACTAGCGGGGACAGATACGCAGTATTTT
>few|TRBJ2-7|TRBD1|TRBV29-1
CSVLGVGQGTHISYEQYF
TGCAGCGTTCTTGGGGTGGGACAGGGAACCCATATCTCCTACGAGCAGTACTTC
>.|TRBJ2-5|TRBD2|TRBV11-3
CASSLARGGGVETQYF
TGTGCCAGCAGCTTAGCACGGGGGGGCGGCGTAGAGACCCAGTACTTC
>.|TRBJ1-2|TRBD1|TRBV29-1
CSVGTGDYTF
TGCAGCGTTGGGACAGGGGACTACACCTTC
>.|TRBJ1-4|.|TRBV7-8
CASSQLSSEKLFF
TGTGCCAGCAGCCAACTCAGTTCCGAAAAACTGTTTTTT
>.|TRBJ2-7|TRBD1|TRBV6-6
CASSKPGQGPYEQYF
TGTGCCAGCAGTAAGCCGGGACAGGGGCCCTACGAGCAGTACTTC
>.|TRBJ2-5|TRBD2|TRBV11-2
CASSASTSGEEETQYF
TGTGCCAGCAGCGCCTCCACTAGCGGGGAGGAAGAGACCCAGTACTTC
>.|TRBJ1-4|TRBD1|TRBV13
CASSTGQGARTTNEKLFF
TGTGCCAGCAGCACAGGACAGGGGGCGCGAACAACTAATGAAAAACTGTTTTTT
>.|TRBJ2-7|TRBD1|TRBV29-1
CSVGFRDRSSYEQYF
TGCAGCGTTGGGTTTCGGGACAGGTCCTCCTACGAGCAGTACTTC
>.|TRBJ2-1|.|TRBV29-1
CSVVTPVGPYNEQFF
TGCAGCGTTGTGACTCCCGTGGGGCCTTACAATGAGCAGTTCTTC
>.|TRBJ2-2|.|TRBV4-1
CASSWNTGELFF
TGCGCCAGCAGCTGGAACACCGGGGAGCTGTTTTTT